These T cell receptor beta chains were read from a single sample in a study of blood T cell repertoires in COVID-19. The protocol was immunoSEQ multiplex PCR, while the TCRdb copy is restricted to in-frame clones and leaves out a portion. In the table there are some 130,000 clones, approximately 84% of which are singletons. The sequenced material came from peripheral blood. The receptors were sampled from a man aged 65-85 years with acute or convalescent COVID-19. Both conserved end residues are part of each CDR3. Fields, in order: J gene, clone size, V gene, D gene, CDR3 DNA, CDR3 protein. A D gene is named only where the DNA matches it firmly. For some rows the clone size is stated as once, few or many, or as a class when expanded; others skip it.

TRBJ2-3,NA,TRBV11-2,TRBD2,TGTGCCAGCAGCCTGATAGCGGGGGACACAGATACGCAGTATTTT,CASSLIAGDTDTQYF
TRBJ1-2,NA,TRBV7-2,NA,TGTGCCAGCAGCTTACCGACAGCTAACTATGGCTACACCTTC,CASSLPTANYGYTF
TRBJ1-1,NA,TRBV3-1/TRBV3-2,NA,TGTGCCAGCAGGCAATCAGGTGCGCGGGACACTGAAGCTTTCTTT,CASRQSGARDTEAFF
TRBJ2-3,few,TRBV25-1,TRBD2,TGTGCCAGCAGTGAAGGGAGGGGAGGAGGCACAGATACGCAGTATTTT,CASSEGRGGGTDTQYF
TRBJ1-5,NA,TRBV18,TRBD1,TGTGCCAGCTCCCCGGGACAGGGTCGAGGTCAGCCCCAGCATTTT,CASSPGQGRGQPQHF
TRBJ1-2,NA,TRBV5-4,NA,TGTGCCAGCAGCTTGACTCGGGCGGGAAACTATGGCTACACCTTC,CASSLTRAGNYGYTF
TRBJ1-1,NA,TRBV6-2/TRBV6-3,TRBD1,TGTGCCAGCAGTATATCAGGGGGACCCACTGAAGCTTTCTTT,CASSISGGPTEAFF
TRBJ2-1,once,TRBV20-1,NA,TGCAGTGCTAGTATCACGGGGGGCTGGAATGAGCAGTTCTTC,CSASITGGWNEQFF
TRBJ1-1,NA,TRBV7-2,NA,TGTGCCAGCAGCTTAGGTTTGGGCCGACCGGTTAGGGAAGCTTTCTTT,CASSLGLGRPVREAFF
TRBJ2-2,few,TRBV2,NA,TGTGCCAGCAGTGCAGACAGATCCGGGGAGCTGTTTTTT,CASSADRSGELFF
TRBJ2-3,NA,TRBV28,TRBD2,TGTGCCAGCAGTTTTAGCGGGGGCACAGATACGCAGTATTTT,CASSFSGGTDTQYF
TRBJ2-1,NA,TRBV6-1,NA,TGTGCCAGCAGTGAAGTGTCAGGGAACAATGAGCAGTTCTTC,CASSEVSGNNEQFF
TRBJ1-2,once,TRBV7-9,TRBD1,TGTGCCAGCAGCAGCGTCCAGGGGGGACATGGCTACACCTTC,CASSSVQGGHGYTF
TRBJ1-6,NA,TRBV21-1,NA,TGTGCCAGCGGAACCCTCAGACAGGGGTATTCACCCCTCCACTTT,CASGTLRQGYSPLHF
TRBJ2-2,NA,TRBV6-5,NA,TGTGCCAGCAGCATTAGCCCCGGGGAGCTGTTTTTT,CASSISPGELFF
TRBJ2-7,NA,TRBV6-1,TRBD1,TGTGCCAGCAGTGACACAGGGGGTCCCTACGAGCAGTACTTC,CASSDTGGPYEQYF
TRBJ2-1,NA,TRBV6-5,TRBD1,TGTGCCAGCAGCAACCGTGGACAGGGTTATGTCTTC,CASSNRGQGYVF
TRBJ2-2,NA,TRBV5-1,TRBD1,TGCGCCAGCAGCAGAACCGGGACAGGAAACACCGGGGAGCTGTTTTTT,CASSRTGTGNTGELFF
TRBJ1-5,NA,TRBV6-5,NA,TGTGCCAGCAGAACAGGACAGCCCAATCAGCCCCAGCATTTT,CASRTGQPNQPQHF
TRBJ1-5,NA,TRBV19,TRBD1,TGTGCCAGTAGGACCGCAGGGGGCGGAAATCAGCCCCAGCATTTT,CASRTAGGGNQPQHF
TRBJ1-5,NA,TRBV14,NA,TGTGCCAGCAGCTCGATTAAGGACCGGACAAACTGGAGCAATCAGCCCCAGCATTTT,CASSSIKDRTNWSNQPQHF
TRBJ1-1,once,TRBV5-1,NA,TGCGCCAGCAGCGGCGCAGGATTGAACACTGAAGCTTTCTTT,CASSGAGLNTEAFF
TRBJ2-3,NA,TRBV5-1,TRBD2,TGCGCCAGCAGCTTGACTAGCGGGGGGGCAACAGATACGCAGTATTTT,CASSLTSGGATDTQYF
TRBJ2-5,NA,TRBV5-1,TRBD1,TGCGCCAGCAGCTTGCTCGGGACAGAAGAGACCCAGTACTTC,CASSLLGTEETQYF
TRBJ1-2,NA,TRBV19,TRBD1,TGTGCCAGTGAGGGACAGGGGGTAGTCGGCTACACCTTC,CASEGQGVVGYTF
TRBJ1-6,NA,TRBV2,NA,TGTGCCAGCAGGGGGACTGGCGTAGGATCACCCCTCCACTTT,CASRGTGVGSPLHF
TRBJ2-1,few,TRBV11-3,NA,TGTGCCAGCAGCTATACAGGGTTGGATGAGCAGTTCTTC,CASSYTGLDEQFF
TRBJ1-1,NA,TRBV19,NA,TGTGCCAGTAGCCCGACAGTATTGAACACTGAAGCTTTCTTT,CASSPTVLNTEAFF
TRBJ2-2,NA,TRBV30,NA,TGTGCCTGGAGTGGTCTGGCCACGAACACCGGGGAGCTGTTTTTT,CAWSGLATNTGELFF
TRBJ1-2,few,TRBV5-6,NA,TGTGCCAGCAGCTCACAGGGTTCCTTGGACTATGGCTACACCTTC,CASSSQGSLDYGYTF
TRBJ1-5,few,TRBV19,NA,TGTGCCAGTAGTATTGCCCCATGGGCAGGGAATCAGCCCCAGCATTTT,CASSIAPWAGNQPQHF
TRBJ2-7,once,TRBV19,TRBD2,TGTGCCAGTAGTATTGGACTAGCGGGGGTTTACGAGCAGTACTTC,CASSIGLAGVYEQYF
TRBJ2-3,few,TRBV9,NA,TGTGCCAGCACCCCCCTAGGGACTGATACGCAGTATTTT,CASTPLGTDTQYF
TRBJ2-1,few,TRBV19,NA,TGTGCCAGTAGTATAGATCGCGGCGAATTCGGTGTGAATGAGCAGTTCTTC,CASSIDRGEFGVNEQFF
TRBJ2-5,NA,TRBV5-1,NA,TGCGCCAGCAGCTTGGGGCAGGGGATGGAGGAGACCCAGTACTTC,CASSLGQGMEETQYF
TRBJ1-4,NA,TRBV11-2,NA,TGTGCCAGCAGCCCACGGGGGGACGGAAAACTGTTTTTT,CASSPRGDGKLFF
TRBJ1-6,few,TRBV4-1,NA,TGCGCCAGCAGCCAAGATAGCGTTTCACCCCTCCACTTT,CASSQDSVSPLHF
TRBJ1-1,NA,TRBV13,NA,TGTGCCAGCAGCTTAGTAGTTGACACTGAAGCTTTCTTT,CASSLVVDTEAFF
TRBJ2-7,NA,TRBV5-6,NA,TGTGCCAGCAGCTTGTATGACGAGCAGTACTTC,CASSLYDEQYF
TRBJ1-1,few,TRBV29-1,TRBD1,TGCAGCGTCGTGGGACAGGGGGGGACTGAAGCTTTCTTT,CSVVGQGGTEAFF
TRBJ2-1,NA,TRBV27,TRBD2,TGTGCCAGCAGTTTTGTAGCGGGGGGGCCTATGGGCTACAATGAGCAGTTCTTC,CASSFVAGGPMGYNEQFF